This TCR beta chain was sequenced during a study of metastatic and nonmetastatic thyroid tumors. This clone has more than one count but fewer than ten. Germline loops: CDR1 DFQATT, CDR2 SNEGSKA (reference sequence). The CDR3 has 16 residues. The trim removed 0 bases at V and 2 bases at J, leaving 7 bases unmatched. All patients were untreated before thyroid surgery. TCRdb re-called clones from the PCR reads using MiXCR. The sample carries roughly 14,000 clones, 3% to 4% recorded once. The sample was tumor tissue. This sequence originates from a female donor with papillary thyroid cancer or a benign thyroid nodule (not recorded which). Some clones in this sample may be carry-over from other donors' samples. The V gene is TRBV20-1, the J gene TRBJ2-3, with 8 bases matching TRBD2. DNA for the CDR3: TGCAGTGCTAGAGACGTTGTAGCGGGAACCACAGATACGCAGTATTTT. It translates to CSARDVVAGTTDTQYF.